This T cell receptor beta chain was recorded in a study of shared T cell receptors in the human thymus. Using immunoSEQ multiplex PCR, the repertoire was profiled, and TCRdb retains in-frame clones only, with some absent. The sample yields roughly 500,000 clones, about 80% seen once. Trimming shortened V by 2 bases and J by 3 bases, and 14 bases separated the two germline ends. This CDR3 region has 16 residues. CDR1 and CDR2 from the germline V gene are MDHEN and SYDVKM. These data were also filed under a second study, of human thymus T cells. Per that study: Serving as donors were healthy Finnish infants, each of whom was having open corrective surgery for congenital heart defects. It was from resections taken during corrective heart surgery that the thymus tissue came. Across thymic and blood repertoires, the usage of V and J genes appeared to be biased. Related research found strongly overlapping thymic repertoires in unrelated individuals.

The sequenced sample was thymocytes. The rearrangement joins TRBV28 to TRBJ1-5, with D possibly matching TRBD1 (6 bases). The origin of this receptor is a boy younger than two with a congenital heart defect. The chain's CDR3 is CASSLQGSLYNQPQHF. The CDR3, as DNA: TGTGCCAGCAGTTTACAGGGGTCCCTTTACAATCAGCCCCAGCATTTT.